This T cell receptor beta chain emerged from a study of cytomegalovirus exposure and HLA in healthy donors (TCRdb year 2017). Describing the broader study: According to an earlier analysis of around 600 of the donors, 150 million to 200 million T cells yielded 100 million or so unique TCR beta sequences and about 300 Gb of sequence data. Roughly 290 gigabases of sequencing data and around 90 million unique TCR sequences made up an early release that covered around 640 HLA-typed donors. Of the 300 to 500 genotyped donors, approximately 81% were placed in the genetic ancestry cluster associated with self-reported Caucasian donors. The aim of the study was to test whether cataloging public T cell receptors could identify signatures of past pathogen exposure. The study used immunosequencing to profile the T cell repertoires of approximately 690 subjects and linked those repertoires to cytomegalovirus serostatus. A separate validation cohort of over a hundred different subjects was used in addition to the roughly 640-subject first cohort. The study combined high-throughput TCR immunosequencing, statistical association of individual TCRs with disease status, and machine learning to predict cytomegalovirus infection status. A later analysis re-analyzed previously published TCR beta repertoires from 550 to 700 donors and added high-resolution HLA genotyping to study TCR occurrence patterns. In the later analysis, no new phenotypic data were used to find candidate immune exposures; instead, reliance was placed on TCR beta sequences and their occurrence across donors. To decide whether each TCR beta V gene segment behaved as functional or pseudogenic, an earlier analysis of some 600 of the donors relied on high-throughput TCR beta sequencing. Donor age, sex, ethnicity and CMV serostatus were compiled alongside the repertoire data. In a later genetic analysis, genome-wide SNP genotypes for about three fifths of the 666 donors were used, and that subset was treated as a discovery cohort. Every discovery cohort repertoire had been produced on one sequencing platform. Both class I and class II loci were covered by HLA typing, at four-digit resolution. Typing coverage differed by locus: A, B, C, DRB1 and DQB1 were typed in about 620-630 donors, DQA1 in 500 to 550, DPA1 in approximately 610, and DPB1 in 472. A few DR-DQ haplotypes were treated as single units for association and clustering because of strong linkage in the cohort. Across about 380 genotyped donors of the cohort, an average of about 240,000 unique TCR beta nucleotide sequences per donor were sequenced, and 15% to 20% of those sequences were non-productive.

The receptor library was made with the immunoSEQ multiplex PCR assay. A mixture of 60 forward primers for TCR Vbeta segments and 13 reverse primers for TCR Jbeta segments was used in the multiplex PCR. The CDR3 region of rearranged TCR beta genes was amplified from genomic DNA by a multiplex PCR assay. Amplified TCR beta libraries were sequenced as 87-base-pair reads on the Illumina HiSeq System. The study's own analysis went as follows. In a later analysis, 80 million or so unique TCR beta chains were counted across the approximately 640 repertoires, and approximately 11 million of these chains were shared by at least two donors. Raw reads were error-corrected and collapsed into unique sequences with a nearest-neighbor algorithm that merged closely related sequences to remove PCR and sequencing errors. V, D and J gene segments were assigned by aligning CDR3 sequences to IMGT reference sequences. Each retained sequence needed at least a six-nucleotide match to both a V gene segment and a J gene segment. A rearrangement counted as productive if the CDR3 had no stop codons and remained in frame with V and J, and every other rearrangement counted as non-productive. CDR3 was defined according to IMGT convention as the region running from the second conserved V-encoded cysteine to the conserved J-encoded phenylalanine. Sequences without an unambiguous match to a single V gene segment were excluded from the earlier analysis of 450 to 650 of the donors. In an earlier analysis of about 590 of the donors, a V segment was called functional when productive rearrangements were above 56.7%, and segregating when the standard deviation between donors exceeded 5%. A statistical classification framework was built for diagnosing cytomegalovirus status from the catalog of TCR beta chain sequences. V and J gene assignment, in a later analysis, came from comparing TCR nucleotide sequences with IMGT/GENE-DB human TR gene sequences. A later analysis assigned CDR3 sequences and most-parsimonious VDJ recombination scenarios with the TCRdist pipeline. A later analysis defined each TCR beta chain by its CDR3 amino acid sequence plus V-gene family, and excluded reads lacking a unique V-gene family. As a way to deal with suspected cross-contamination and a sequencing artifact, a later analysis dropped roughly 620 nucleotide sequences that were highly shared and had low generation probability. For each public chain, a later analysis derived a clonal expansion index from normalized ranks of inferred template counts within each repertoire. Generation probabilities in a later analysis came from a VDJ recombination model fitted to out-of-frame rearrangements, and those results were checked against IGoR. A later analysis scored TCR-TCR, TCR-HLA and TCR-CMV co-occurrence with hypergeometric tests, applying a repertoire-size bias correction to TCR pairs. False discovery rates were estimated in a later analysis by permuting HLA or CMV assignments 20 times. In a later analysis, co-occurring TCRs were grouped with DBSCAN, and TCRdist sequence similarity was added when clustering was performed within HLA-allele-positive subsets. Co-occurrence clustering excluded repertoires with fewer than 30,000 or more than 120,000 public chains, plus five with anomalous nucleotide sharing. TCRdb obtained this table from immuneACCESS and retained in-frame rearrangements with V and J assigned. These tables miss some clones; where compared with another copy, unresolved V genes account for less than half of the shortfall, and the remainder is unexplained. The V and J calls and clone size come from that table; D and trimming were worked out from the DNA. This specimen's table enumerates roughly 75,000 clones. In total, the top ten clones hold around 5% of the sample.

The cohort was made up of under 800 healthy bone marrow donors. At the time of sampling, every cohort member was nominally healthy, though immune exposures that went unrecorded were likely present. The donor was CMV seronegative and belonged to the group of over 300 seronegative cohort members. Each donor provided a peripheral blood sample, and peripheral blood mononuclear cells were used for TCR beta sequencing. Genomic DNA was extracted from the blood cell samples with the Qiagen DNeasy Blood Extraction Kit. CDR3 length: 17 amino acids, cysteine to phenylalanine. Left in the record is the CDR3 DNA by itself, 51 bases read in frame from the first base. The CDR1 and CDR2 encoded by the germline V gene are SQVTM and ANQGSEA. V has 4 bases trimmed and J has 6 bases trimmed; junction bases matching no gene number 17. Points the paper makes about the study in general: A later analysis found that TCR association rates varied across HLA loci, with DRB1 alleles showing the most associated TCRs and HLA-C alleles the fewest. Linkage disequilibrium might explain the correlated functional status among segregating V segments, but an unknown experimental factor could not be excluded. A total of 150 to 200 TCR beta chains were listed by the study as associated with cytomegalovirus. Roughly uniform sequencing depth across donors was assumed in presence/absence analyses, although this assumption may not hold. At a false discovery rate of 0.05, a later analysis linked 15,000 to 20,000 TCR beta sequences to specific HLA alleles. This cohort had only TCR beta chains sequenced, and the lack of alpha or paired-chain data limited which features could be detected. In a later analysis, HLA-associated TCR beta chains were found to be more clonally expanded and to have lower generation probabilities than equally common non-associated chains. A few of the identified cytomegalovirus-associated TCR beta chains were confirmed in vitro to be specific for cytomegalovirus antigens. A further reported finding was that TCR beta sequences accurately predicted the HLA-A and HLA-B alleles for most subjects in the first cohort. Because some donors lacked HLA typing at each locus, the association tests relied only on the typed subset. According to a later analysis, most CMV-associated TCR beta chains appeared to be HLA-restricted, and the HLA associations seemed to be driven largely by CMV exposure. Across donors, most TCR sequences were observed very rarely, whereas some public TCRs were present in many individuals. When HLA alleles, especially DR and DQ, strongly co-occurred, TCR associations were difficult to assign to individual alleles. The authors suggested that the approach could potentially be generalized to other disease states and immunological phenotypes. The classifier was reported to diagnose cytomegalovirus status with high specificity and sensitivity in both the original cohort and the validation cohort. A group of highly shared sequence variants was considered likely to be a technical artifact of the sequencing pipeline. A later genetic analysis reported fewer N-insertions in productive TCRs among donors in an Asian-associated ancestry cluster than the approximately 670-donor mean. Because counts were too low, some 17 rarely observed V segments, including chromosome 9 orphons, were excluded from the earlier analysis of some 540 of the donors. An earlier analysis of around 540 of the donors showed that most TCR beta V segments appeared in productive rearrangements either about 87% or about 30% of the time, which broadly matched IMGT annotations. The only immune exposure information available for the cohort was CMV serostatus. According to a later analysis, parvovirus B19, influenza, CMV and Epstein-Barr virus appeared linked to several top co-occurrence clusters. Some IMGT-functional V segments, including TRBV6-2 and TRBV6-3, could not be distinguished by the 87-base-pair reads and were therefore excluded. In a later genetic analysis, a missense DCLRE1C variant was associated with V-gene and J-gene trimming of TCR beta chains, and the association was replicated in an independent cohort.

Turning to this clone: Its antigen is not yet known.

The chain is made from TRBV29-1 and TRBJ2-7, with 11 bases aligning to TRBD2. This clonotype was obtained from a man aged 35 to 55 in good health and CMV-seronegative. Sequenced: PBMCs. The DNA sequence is TGCAGCGTTGCCGGGGGTGGGCTAGCGGGAGGAACATGCGAGCAGTACTTC. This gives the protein CSVAGGGLAGGTCEQYF.